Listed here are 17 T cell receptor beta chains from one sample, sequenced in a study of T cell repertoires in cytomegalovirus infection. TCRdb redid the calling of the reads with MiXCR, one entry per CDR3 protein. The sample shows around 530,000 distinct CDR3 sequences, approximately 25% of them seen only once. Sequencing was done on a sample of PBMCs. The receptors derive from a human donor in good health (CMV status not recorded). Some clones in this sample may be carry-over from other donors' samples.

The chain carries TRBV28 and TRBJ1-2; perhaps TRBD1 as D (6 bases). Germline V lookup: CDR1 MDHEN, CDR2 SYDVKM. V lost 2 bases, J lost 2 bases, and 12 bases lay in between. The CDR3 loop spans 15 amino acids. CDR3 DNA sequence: TGTGCCAGCAGTTTAAGCGGACAGCTCAACTATGGCTACACCTTC. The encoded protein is CASSLSGQLNYGYTF.

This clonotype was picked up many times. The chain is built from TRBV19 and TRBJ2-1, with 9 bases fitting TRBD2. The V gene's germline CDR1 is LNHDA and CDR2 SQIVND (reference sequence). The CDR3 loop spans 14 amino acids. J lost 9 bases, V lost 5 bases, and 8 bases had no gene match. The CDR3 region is CASSRAGGVAEQFF. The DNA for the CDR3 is TGTGCCAGTAGTCGCGCGGGAGGGGTCGCTGAGCAGTTCTTC.

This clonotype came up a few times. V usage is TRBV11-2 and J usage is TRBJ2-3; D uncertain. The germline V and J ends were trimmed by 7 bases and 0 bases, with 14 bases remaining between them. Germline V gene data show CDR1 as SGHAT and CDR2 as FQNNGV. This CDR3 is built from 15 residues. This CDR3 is CASIARMRSTDTQYF. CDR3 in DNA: TGTGCCAGCATCGCGCGAATGCGGAGCACAGATACGCAGTATTTT. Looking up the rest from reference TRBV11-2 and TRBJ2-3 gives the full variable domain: EAGVAQSPRYKIIEKRQSVAFWCNPISGHATLYWYQQILGQGPKLLIQFQNNGVVDDSQLPKDRFSAERLKGVDSTLKIQPAKLEDSAVYLCASIARMRSTDTQYFGPGTRLTVL.

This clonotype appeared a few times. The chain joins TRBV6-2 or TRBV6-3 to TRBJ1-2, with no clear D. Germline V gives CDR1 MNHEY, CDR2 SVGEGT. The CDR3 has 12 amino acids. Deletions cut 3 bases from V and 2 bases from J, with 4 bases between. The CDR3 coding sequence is TGTGCCAGCAGTTATAAGAACTATGGCTACACCTTC. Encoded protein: CASSYKNYGYTF.

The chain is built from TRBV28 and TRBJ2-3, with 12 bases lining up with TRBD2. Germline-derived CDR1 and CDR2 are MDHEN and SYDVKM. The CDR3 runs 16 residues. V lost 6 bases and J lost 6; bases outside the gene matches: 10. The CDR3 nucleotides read TGTGCCAGCAGCCGATGGACTAGCGGGGCGGGGGATACGCAGTATTTT. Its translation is CASSRWTSGAGDTQYF.

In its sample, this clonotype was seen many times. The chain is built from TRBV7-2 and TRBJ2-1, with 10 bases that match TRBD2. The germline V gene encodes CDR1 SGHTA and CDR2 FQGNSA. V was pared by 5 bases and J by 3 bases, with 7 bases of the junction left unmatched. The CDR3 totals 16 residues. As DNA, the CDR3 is TGTGCCAGCAGCGAACCGGGACTAGCGAGCTACAATGAGCAGTTCTTC. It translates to CASSEPGLASYNEQFF.

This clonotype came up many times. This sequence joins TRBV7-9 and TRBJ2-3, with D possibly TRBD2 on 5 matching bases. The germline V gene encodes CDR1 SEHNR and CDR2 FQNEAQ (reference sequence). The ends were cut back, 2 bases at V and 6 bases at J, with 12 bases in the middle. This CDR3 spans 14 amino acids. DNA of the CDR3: TGTGCCAGCAGCTTATCAGCAGGACTTGATACGCAGTATTTT. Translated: CASSLSAGLDTQYF. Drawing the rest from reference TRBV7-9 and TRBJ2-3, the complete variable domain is DTGVSQNPRHKITKRGQNVTFRCDPISEHNRLYWYRQTLGQGPEFLTYFQNEAQLEKSRLLSDRFSAERPKGSFSTLEIQRTEQGDSAMYLCASSLSAGLDTQYFGPGTRLTVL.

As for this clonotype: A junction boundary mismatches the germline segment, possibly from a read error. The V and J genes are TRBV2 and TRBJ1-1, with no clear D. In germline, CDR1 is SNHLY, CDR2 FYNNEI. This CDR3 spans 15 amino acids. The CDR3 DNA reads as TGTGCCAGCAGTGAAGGTTACAGAATGAACACCGAAGCTTTCTTT. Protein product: CASSEGYRMNTEAFF.

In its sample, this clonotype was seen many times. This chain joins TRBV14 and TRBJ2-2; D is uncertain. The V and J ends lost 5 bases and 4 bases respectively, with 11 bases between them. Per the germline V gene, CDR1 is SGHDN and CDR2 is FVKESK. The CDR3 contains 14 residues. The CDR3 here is CASSMWGLTGELFF. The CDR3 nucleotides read TGTGCCAGCAGCATGTGGGGTCTCACCGGGGAGCTGTTTTTT.

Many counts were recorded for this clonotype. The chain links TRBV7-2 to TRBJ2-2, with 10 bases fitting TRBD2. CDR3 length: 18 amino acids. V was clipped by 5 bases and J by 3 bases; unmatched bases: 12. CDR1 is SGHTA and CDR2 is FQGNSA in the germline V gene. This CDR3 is CASSPSGGLAGDTGELFF. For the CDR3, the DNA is TGTGCCAGCAGCCCCTCTGGGGGGCTAGCGGGAGACACCGGGGAGCTGTTTTTT.

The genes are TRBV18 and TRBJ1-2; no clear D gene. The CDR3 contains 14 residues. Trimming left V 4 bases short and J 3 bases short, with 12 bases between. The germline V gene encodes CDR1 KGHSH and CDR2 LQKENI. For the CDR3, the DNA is TGTGCCAGCTCACTTTCGGACGGCCACTATGGCTACACCTTC. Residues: CASSLSDGHYGYTF.

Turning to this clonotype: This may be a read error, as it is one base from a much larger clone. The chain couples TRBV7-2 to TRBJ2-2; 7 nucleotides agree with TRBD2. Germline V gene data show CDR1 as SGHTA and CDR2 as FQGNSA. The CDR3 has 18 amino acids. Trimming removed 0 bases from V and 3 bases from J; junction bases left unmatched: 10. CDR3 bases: TGTGCCAGCAGCTTAGCGGGCGTGACTAGCATGGACACCGGGGAGCTGTTTTTT. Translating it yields CASSLAGVTSMDTGELFF.

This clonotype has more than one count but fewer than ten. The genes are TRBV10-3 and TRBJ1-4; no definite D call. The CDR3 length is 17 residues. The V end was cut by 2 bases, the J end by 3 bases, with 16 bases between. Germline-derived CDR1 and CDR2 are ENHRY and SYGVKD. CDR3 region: CAISEQLSNAANEKLFF. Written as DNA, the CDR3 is TGTGCCATCAGTGAGCAGCTCTCGAACGCCGCTAATGAAAAACTGTTTTTT.

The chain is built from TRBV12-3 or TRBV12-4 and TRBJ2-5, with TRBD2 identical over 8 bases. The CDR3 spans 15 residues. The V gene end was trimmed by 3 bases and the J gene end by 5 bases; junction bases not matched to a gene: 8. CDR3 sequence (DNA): TGTGCCAGCAGTTTGTCCAGCGGGAGTGGTGAGACCCAGTACTTC. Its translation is CASSLSSGSGETQYF.

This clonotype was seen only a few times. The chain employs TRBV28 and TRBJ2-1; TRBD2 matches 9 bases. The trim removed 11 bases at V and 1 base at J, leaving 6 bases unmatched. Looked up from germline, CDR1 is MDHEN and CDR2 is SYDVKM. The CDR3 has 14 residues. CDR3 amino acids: CAWVAGESYNEQFF. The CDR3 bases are TGTGCCTGGGTAGCGGGAGAGTCCTACAATGAGCAGTTCTTC.

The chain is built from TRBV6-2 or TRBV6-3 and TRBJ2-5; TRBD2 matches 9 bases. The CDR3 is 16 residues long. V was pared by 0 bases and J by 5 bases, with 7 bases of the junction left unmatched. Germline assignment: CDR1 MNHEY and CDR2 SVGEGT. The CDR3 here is CASSYSPSGDRETQYF. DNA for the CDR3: TGTGCCAGCAGTTACTCCCCTAGCGGGGACCGGGAGACCCAGTACTTC.

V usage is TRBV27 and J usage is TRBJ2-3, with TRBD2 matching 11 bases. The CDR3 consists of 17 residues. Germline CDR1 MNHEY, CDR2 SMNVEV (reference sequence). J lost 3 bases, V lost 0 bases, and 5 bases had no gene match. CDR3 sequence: CASSLSIVAGGTDTQYF. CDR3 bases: TGTGCCAGCAGTTTATCGATTGTAGCGGGAGGGACAGATACGCAGTATTTT.